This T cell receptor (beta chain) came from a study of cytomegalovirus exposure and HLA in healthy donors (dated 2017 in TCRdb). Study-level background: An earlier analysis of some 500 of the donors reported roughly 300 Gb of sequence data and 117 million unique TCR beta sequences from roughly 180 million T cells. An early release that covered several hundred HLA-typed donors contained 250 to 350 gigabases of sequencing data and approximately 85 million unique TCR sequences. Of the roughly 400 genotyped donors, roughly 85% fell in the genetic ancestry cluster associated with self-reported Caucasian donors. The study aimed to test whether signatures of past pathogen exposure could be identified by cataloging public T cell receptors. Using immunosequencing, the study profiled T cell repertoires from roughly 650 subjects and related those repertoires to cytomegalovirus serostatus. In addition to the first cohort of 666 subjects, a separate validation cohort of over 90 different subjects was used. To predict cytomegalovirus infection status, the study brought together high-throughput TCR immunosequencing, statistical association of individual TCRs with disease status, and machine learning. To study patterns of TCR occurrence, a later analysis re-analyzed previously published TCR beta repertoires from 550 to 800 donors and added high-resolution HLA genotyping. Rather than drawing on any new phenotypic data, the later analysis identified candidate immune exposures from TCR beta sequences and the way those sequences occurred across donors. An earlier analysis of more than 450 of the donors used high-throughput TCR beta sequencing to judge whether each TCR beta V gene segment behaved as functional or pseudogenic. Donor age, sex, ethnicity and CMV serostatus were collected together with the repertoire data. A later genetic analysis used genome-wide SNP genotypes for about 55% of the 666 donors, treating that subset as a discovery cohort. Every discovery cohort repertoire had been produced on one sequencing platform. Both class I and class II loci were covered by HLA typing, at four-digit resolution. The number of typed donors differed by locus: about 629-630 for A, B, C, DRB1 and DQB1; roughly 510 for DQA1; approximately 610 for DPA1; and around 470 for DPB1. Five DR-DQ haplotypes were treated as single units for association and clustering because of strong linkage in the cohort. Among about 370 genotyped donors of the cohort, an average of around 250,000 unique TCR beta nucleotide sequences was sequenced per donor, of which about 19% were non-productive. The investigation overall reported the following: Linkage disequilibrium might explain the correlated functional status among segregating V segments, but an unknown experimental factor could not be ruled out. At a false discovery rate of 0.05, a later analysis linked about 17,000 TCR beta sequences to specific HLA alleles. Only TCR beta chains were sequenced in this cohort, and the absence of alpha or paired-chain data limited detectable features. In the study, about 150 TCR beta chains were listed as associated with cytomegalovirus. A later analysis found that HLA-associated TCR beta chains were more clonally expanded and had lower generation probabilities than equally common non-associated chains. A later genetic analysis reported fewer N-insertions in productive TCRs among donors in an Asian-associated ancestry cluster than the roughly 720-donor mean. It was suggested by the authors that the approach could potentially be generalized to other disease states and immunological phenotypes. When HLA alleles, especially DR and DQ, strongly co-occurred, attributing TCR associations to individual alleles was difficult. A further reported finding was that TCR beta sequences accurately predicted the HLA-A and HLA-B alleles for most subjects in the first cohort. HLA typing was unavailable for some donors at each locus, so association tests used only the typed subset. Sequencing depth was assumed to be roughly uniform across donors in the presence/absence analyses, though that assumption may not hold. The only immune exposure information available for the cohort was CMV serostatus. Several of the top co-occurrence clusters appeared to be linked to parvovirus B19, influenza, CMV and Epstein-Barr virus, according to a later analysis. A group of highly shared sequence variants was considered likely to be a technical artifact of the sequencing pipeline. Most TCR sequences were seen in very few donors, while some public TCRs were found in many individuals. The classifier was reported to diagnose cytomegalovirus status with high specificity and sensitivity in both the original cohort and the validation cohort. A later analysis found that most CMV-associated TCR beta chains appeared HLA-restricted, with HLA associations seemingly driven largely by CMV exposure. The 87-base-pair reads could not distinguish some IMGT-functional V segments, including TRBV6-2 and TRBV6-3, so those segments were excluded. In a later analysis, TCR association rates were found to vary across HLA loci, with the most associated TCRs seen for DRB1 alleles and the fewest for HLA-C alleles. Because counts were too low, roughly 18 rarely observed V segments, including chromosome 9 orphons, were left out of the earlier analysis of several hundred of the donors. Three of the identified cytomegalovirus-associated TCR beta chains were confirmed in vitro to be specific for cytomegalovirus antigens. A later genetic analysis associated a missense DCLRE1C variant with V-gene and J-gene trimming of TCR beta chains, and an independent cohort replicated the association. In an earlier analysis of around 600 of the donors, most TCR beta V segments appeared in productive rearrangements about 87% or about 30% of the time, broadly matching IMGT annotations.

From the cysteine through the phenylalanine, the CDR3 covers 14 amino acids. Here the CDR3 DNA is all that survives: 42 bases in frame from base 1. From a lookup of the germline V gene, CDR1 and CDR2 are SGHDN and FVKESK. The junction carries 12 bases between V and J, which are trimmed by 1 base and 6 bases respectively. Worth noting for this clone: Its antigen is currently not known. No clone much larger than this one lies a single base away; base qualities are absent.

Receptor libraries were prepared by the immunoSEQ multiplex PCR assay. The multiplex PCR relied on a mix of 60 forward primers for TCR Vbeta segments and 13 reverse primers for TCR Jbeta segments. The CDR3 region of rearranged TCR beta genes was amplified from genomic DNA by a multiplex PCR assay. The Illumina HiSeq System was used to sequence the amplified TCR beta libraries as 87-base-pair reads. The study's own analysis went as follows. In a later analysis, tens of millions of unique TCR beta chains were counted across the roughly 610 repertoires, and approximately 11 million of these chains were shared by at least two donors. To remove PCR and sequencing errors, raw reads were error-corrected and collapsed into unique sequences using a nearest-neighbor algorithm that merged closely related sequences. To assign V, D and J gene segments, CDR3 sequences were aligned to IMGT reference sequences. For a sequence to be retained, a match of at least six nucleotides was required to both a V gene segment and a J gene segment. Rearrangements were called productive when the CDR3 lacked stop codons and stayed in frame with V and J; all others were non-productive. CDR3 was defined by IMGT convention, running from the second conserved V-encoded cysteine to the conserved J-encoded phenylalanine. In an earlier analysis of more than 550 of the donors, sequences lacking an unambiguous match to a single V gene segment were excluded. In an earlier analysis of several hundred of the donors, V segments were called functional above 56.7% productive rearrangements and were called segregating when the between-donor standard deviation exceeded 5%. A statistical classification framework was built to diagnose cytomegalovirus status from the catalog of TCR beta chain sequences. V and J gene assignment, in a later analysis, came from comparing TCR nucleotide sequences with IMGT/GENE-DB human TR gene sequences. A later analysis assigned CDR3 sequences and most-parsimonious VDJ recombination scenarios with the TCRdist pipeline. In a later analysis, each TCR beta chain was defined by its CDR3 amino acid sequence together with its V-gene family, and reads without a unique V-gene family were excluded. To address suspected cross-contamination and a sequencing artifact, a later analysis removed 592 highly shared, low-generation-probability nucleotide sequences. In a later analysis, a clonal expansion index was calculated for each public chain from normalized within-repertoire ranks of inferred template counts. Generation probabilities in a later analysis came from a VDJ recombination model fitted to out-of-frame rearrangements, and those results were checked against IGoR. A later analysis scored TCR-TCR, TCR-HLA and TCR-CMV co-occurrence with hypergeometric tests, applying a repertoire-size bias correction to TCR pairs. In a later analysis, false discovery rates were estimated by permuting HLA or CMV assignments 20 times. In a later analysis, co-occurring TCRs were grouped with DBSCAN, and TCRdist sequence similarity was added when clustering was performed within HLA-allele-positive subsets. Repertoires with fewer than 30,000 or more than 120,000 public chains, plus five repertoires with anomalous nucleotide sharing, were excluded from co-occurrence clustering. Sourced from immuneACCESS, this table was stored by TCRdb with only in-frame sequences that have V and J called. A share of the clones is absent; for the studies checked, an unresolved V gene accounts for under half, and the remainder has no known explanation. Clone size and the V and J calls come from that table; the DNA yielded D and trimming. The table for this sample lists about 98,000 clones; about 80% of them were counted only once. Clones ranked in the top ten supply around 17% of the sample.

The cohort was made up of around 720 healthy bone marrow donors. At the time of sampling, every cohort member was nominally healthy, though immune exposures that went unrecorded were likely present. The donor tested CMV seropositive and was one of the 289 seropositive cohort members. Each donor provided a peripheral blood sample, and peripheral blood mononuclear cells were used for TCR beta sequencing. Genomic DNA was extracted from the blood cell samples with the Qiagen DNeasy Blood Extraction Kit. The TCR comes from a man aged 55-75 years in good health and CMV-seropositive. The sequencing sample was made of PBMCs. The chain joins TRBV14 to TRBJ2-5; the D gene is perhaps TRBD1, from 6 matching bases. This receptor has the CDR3 CASSQVGAAKTQYF. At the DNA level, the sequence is TGTGCCAGCAGCCAAGTGGGGGCCGCGAAGACCCAGTACTTC. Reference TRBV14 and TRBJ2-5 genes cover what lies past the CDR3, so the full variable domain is EAGVTQFPSHSVIEKGQTVTLRCDPISGHDNLYWYRRVMGKEIKFLLHFVKESKQDESGMPNNRFLAERTGGTYSTLKVQPAELEDSGVYFCASSQVGAAKTQYFGPGTRLLVL.